The T cell receptor (beta chain) described here comes from a study of blood T cell repertoires in COVID-19. Across the whole study: The origin of the acute and convalescent COVID-19 samples was the United States, Italy and Spain.

Authors' data handling: Estimation of nucleated cell counts relied on the amplification of reference gene primers. The protocol was immunoSEQ multiplex PCR, while the TCRdb copy is restricted to in-frame clones and leaves out a portion. V, J and clone size were drawn from that table, and D and trimming were deduced from the DNA. The sample records 70,000 to 95,000 clones, approximately 90% being singletons. This clone was found once. The TCR sequence derives from a woman aged 80 or over with active COVID-19. Sample: peripheral blood.

This CDR3 reads CATSALGQGANEQFF. In DNA, the CDR3 is TGTGCCACCAGTGCCCTGGGACAGGGGGCTAATGAGCAGTTCTTC. This chain connects TRBV24-1 to TRBJ2-1; 12 positions agree with TRBD1. CDR1 is KGHDR and CDR2 is SFDVKD in the germline V gene. The CDR3 consists of 15 residues. V gave up 5 bases and J gave up 7 bases; unmatched junction bases: 5.